This T cell receptor beta chain was obtained from a study of blood T cell repertoires in COVID-19. Study-wide background: Both acute and convalescent COVID-19 samples were obtained from the United States, Italy and Spain.

As handled by the study authors: The assay estimated nucleated cells by amplifying reference gene primers. TCRdb keeps only in-frame clones here, not all; method: immunoSEQ multiplex PCR. V and J calls and clone size are as listed in that table; D and trimming were resolved from the DNA. The sample has under 65,000 clones, 75% to 95% seen once. The table lists this clone with a few counts. The CDR3 totals 15 residues. The ends lost 4 bases at V and 3 bases at J; junction bases unmatched: 8. Germline-derived CDR1 and CDR2 are SGHAT and FQNNGV. The specimen was peripheral blood. The sequence was obtained from a woman of 80 years or more with active COVID-19. This sequence joins TRBV11-2 and TRBJ1-1; 7 bases agree with TRBD1. CDR3 protein: CASSYRQGKDTEAFF. CDR3 sequence (DNA): TGTGCCAGCAGCTACCGACAGGGTAAGGACACTGAAGCTTTCTTT.